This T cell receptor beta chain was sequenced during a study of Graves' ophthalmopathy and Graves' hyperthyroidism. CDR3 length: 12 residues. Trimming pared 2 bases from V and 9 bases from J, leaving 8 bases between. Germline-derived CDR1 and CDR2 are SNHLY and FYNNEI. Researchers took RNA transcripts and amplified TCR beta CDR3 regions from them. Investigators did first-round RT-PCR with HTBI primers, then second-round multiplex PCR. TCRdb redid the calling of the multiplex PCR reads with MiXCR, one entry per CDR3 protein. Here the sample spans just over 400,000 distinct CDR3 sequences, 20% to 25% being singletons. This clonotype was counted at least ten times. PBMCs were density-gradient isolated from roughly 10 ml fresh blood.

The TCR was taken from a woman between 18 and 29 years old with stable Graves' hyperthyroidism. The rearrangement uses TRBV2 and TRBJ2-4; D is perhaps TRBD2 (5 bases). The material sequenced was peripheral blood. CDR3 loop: CASSEREGIQYF. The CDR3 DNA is TGTGCCAGCAGTGAACGAGAGGGCATTCAGTACTTC. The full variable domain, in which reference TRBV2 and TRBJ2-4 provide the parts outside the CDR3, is EPEVTQTPSHQVTQMGQEVILRCVPISNHLYFYWYRQILGQKVEFLVSFYNNEISEKSEIFDDQFSVERPDGSNFTLKIRSTKLEDSAMYFCASSEREGIQYFGAGTRLSVL.